This T cell receptor (beta chain) was sequenced in a study (dated by TCRdb to between 2015 and 2016). There are a few counts of this clonotype. No antigen is known for it. No base-level quality is on record; no much larger clone is a single base apart. Taken from the germline V gene (reference sequence), the CDR1 and CDR2 loops are MNHNY and SVGAGI. V sheds 2 bases and J sheds 0 bases, leaving 5 bases between their ends. The CDR3, from cysteine to phenylalanine, totals 13 residues. Here the CDR3 DNA is all that survives: 39 bases in frame from base 1. The library was generated by RT-PCR. Sequencer: Illumina MiSeq. Using fastp trimming at Q25 and MiXCR clonotype assembly, TCRdb reanalyzed the public sequencing data and kept in-frame beta chains. Rows with a matching CDR3 protein are joined into one entry that keeps the most common DNA and genes. Here the sample has 550,000 to 750,000 distinct CDR3 sequences; approximately 15% occur a single time. The biggest ten clones account for just over 3.5% of the sample.

The sample taken for sequencing was memory CD4+ T cells from blood. The source is a female donor in good health, serving as a healthy control. Recombination connected TRBV6-6 to TRBJ2-7; there is no confident call for the D gene. The encoded CDR3 is CASSYRSSYEQYF. At the DNA level, the sequence is TGTGCCAGCAGTTACAGGAGCTCCTACGAGCAGTACTTC.